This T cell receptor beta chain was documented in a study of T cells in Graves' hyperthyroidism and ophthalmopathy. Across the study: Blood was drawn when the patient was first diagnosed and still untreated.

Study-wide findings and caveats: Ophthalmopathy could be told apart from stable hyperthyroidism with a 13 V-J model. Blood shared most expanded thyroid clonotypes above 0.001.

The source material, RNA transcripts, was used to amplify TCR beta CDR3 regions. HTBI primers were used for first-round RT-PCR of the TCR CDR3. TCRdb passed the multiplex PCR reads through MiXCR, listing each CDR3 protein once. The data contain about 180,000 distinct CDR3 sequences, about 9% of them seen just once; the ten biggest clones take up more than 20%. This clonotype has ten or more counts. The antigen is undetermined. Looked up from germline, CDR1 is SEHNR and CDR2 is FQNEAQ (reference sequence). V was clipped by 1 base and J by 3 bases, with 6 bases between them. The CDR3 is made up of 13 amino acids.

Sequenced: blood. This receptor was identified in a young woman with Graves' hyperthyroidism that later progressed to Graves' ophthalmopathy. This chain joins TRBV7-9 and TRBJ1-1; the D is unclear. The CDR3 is CASSLVRDTEAFF. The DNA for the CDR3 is TGTGCCAGCAGCTTAGTACGGGACACTGAAGCTTTCTTT.